This paragraph reports one T cell receptor beta chain. Time point denoted: neoterminal ileum biopsy at postoperative endoscopy, about 6 months after surgery. The repertoire was sequenced with immunoSEQ multiplex PCR; TCRdb's copy has only in-frame clones and lacks some. The sample lists about 13,000 clones; more than 65% were seen once. This specimen belongs to a study of T cell repertoires in ileal Crohn's disease. The clonotype comes from an adult with Crohn's disease. Sample: ileal tissue.

The CDR3: CASSPYQDGSGELFF. In DNA form, the CDR3 reads TGTGCCAGCTCACCCTATCAAGATGGTAGCGGGGAGCTGTTTTTT. The rearrangement joins TRBV18 to TRBJ2-2, with D unclear. The germline V gene encodes CDR1 KGHSH and CDR2 LQKENI. Trimming pared 3 bases from V and 7 bases from J, leaving 15 bases between. The CDR3 sequence is 15 residues long.